The clone carrying this T cell receptor beta chain was seen at least ten times. The antigen is unknown. Addition of a universal primer site occurred through template switching, and cDNA carried unique molecular identifiers. TCRdb re-called the 5' RACE reads through MiXCR, storing one row per CDR3 protein. This sample yields 450,000 or so distinct CDR3 sequences, of which approximately 17% are seen a single time; around 12% belongs to the top ten. This sample is part of a study of identical twins. Whole-study results and caveats: The authors drew conclusions from cross-sectional statistical analysis rather than following the same donors.

V was shortened by 3 bases and J by 4 bases, with 9 bases between the two germline ends. CDR3 length equals 13 residues. CDR1 is SGHTA, CDR2 FQGNSA, per germline. The sequenced sample was naive T cells sorted from blood. This chain connects TRBV7-2 to TRBJ2-5; possibly TRBD1 or TRBD2 for D (5 bases each). The receptor comes from a man in his forties or fifties in good health. The CDR3 sequence: CASSLGERETQYF. The CDR3 nucleotides read TGTGCCAGCAGCTTGGGGGAGCGAGAGACCCAGTACTTC.